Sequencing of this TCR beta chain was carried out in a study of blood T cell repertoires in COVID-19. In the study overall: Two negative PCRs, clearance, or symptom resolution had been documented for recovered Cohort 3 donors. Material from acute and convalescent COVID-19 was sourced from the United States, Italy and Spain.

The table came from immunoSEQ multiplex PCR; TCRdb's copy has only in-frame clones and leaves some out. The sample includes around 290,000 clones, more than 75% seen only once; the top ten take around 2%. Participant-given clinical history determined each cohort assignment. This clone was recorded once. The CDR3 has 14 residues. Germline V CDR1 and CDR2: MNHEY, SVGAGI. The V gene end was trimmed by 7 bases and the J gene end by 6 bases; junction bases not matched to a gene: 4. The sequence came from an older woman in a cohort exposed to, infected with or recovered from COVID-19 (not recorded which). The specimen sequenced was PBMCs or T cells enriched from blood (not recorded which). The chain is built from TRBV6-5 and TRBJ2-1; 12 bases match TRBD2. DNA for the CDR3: TGTGCCAGCACCACACTAGCGGGGGGCAATGAGCAGTTCTTC. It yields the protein CASTTLAGGNEQFF.